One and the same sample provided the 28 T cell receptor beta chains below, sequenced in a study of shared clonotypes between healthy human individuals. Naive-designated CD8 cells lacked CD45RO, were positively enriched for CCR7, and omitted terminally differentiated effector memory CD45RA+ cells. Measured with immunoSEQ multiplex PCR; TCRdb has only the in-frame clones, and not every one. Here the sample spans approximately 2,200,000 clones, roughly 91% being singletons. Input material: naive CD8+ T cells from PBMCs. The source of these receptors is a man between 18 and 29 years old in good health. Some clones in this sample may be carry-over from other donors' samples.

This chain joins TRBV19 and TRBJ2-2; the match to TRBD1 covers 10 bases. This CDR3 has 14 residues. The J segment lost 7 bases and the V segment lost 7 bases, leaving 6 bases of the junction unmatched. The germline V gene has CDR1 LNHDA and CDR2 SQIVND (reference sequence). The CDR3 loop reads CASKRDRGIGELFF. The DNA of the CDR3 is TGTGCCAGTAAAAGGGACAGGGGTATCGGGGAGCTGTTTTTT.

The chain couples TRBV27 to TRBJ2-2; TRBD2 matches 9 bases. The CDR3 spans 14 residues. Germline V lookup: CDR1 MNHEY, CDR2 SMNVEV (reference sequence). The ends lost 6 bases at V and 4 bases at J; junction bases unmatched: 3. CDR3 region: CASSRLAATGELFF. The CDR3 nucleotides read TGTGCCAGCAGCCGACTAGCGGCCACCGGGGAGCTGTTTTTT.

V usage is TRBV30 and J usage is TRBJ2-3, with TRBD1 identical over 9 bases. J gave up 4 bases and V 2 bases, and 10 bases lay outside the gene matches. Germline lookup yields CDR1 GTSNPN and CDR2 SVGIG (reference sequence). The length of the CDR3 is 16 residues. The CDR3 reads CAWSTGRQGVPDTQYF. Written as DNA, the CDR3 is TGTGCCTGGAGTACAGGTAGACAGGGGGTCCCAGATACGCAGTATTTT.

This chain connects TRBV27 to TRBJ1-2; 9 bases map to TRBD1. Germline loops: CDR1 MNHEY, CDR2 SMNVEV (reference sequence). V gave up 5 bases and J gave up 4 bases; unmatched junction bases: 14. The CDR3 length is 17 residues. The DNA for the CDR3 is TGTGCCAGCAGTCCTCGACAGGGGGTCAGGGGGAGCTATGGCTACACCTTC. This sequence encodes CASSPRQGVRGSYGYTF.

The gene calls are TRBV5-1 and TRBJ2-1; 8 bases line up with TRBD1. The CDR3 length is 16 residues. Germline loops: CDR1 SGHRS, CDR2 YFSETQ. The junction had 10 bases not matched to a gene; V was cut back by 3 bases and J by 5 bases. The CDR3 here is CASSWAPGQADNEQFF. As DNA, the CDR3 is TGCGCCAGCAGCTGGGCACCGGGACAGGCAGACAATGAGCAGTTCTTC.

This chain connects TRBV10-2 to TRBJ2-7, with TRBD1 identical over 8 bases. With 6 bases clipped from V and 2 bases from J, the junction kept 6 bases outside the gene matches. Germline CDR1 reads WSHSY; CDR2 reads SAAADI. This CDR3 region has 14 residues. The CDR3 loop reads CASSGDRKTYEQYF. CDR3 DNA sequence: TGCGCCAGCAGCGGGGACAGGAAAACCTACGAGCAGTACTTC.

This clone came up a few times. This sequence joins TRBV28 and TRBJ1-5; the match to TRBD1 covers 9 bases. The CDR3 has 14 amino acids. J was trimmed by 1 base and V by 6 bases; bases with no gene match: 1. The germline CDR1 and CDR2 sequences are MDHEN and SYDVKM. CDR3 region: CASRQGASNQPQHF. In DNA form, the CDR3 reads TGTGCCAGCAGACAGGGGGCGAGCAATCAGCCCCAGCATTTT.

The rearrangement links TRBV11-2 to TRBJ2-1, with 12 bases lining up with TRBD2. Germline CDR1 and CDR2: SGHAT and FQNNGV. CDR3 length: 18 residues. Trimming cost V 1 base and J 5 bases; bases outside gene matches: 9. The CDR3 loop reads CASSLVPRTSGINNEQFF. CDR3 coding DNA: TGTGCCAGCAGCTTAGTCCCTAGGACTAGCGGGATAAACAATGAGCAGTTCTTC.

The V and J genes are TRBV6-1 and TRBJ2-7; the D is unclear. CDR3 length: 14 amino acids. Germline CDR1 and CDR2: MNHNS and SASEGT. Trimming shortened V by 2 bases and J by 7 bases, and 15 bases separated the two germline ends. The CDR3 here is CASSERGPLYEQYF. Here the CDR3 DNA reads TGTGCCAGCAGTGAACGAGGCCCTCTTTATGAGCAGTACTTC.

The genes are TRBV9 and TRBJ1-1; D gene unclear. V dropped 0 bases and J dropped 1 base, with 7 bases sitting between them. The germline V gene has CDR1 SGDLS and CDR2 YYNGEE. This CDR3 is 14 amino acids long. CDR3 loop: CASSVGAENTEAFF. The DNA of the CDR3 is TGTGCCAGCAGCGTAGGGGCAGAGAACACTGAAGCTTTCTTT.

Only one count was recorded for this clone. The CDR3 sequence: CASSERLAVYGYTF. The CDR3 DNA reads TGTGCCAGCAGTGAACGGTTGGCTGTATATGGCTACACCTTC. The chain links TRBV2 to TRBJ1-2; D ambiguous. The V gene's germline CDR1 is SNHLY and CDR2 FYNNEI. CDR3 size: 14 residues. The V end was cut by 2 bases, the J end by 5 bases, with 12 bases between. Supplemented by reference TRBV2 and TRBJ1-2, the full variable domain reads EPEVTQTPSHQVTQMGQEVILRCVPISNHLYFYWYRQILGQKVEFLVSFYNNEISEKSEIFDDQFSVERPDGSNFTLKIRSTKLEDSAMYFCASSERLAVYGYTFGSGTRLTVV.

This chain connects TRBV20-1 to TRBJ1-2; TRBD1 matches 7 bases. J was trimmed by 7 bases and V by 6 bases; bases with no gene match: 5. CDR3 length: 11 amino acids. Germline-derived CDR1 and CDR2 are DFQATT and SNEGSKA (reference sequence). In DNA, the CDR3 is TGCAGTGCGCAGGGGGGGTCTGGCTACACCTTC. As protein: CSAQGGSGYTF.

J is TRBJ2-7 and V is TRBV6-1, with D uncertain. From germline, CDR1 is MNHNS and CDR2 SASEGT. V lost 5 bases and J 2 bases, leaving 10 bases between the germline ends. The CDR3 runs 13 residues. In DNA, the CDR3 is TGTGCCAGCAGTCCGGCCAGGCCCTACGAGCAGTACTTC. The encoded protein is CASSPARPYEQYF.

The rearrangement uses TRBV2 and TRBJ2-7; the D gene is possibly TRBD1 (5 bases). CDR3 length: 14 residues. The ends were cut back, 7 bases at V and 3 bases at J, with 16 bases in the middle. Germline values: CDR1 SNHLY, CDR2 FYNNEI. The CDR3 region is CASTPRPGYYEQYF. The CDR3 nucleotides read TGTGCCAGCACTCCCCGGCCAGGGTACTACGAGCAGTACTTC.

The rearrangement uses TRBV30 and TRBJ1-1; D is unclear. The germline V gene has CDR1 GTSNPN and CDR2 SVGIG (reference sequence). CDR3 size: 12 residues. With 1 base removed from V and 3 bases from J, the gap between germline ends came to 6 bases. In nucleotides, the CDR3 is TGTGCCTGGAGTGGCCCGTACACTGAAGCTTTCTTT. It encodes CAWSGPYTEAFF.

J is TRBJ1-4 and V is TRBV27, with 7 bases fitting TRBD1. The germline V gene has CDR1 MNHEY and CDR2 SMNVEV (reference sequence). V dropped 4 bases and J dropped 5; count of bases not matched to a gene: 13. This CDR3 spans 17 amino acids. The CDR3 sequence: CASSSLRPGGLNEKLFF. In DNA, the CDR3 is TGTGCCAGCAGTTCCTTACGCCCAGGGGGTTTAAATGAAAAACTGTTTTTT. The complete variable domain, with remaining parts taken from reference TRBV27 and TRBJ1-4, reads EAQVTQNPRYLITVTGKKLTVTCSQNMNHEYMSWYRQDPGLGLRQIYYSMNVEVTDKGDVPEGYKVSRKEKRNFPLILESPSPNQTSLYFCASSSLRPGGLNEKLFFGSGTQLSVL.

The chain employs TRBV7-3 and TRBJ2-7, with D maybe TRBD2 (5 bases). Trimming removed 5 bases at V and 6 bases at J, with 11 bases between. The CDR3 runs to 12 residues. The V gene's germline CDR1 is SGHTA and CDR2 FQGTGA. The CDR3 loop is CASSPPAGEQYF. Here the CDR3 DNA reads TGTGCCAGCAGCCCACCTGCGGGCGAGCAGTACTTC.

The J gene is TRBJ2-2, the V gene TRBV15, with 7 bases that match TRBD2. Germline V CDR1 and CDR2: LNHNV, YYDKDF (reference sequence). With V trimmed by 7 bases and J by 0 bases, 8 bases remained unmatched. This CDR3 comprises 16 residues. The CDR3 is CATTLSGGPNTGELFF. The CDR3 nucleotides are TGTGCCACCACCCTATCGGGAGGTCCGAACACCGGGGAGCTGTTTTTT.

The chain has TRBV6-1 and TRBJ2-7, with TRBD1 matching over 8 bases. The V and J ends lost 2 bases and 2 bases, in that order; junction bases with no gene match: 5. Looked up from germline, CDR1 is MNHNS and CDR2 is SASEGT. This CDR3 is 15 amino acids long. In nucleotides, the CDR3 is TGTGCCAGCAGTGAAAGGACAGGGTGGGCCTACGAGCAGTACTTC. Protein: CASSERTGWAYEQYF.

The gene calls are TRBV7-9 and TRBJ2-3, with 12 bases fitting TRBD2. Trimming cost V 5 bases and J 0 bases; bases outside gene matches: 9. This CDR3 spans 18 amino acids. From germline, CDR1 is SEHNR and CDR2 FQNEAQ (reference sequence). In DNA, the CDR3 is TGTGCCAGCAGCCCCCGTCCCGGGACTAGCGGGAGCACAGATACGCAGTATTTT. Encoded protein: CASSPRPGTSGSTDTQYF.

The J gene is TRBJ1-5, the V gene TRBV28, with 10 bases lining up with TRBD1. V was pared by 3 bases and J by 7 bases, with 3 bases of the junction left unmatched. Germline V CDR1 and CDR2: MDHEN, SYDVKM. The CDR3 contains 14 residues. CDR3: CASSLLTGGQPQHF. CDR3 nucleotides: TGTGCCAGCAGTTTGTTGACAGGGGGCCAGCCCCAGCATTTT.

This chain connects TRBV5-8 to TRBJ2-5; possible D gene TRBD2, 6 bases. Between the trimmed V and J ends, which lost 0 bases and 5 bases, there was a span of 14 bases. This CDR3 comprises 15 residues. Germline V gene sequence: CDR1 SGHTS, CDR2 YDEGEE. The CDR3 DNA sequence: TGTGCCAGCAGCTTGGATGGGGGGTTGAGGGAGACCCAGTACTTC. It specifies CASSLDGGLRETQYF.

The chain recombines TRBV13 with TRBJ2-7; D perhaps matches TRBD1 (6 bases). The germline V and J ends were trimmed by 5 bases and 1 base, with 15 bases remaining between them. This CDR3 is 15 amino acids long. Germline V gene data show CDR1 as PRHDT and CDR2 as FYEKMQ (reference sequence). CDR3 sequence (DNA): TGTGCCAGCAGCCCTGAGGGGGAGTGGTCCTACGAGCAGTACTTC. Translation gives CASSPEGEWSYEQYF. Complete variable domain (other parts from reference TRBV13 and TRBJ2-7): AAGVIQSPRHLIKEKRETATLKCYPIPRHDTVYWYQQGPGQDPQFLISFYEKMQSDKGSIPDRFSAQQFSDYHSELNMSSLELGDSALYFCASSPEGEWSYEQYFGPGTRLTVT.

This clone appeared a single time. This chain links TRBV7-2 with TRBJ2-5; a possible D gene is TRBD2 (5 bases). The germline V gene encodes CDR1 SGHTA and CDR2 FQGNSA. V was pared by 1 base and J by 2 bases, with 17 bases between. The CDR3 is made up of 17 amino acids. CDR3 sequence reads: CASSLDWRAGPQETQYF. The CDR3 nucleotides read TGTGCCAGCAGCTTAGACTGGCGGGCCGGCCCTCAAGAGACCCAGTACTTC.

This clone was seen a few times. As DNA, the CDR3 is TGTGCCAGCAGTGAAGAACCAGGGATGAACACTGAAGCTTTCTTT. Its protein is CASSEEPGMNTEAFF. This chain uses TRBV2 with TRBJ1-1, with TRBD1 as a possible D gene (5 bases). Germline V gene sequence: CDR1 SNHLY, CDR2 FYNNEI. The CDR3 is 15 amino acids. The V gene lost 1 base and the J gene lost 0 bases, with 9 bases spanning the gap.

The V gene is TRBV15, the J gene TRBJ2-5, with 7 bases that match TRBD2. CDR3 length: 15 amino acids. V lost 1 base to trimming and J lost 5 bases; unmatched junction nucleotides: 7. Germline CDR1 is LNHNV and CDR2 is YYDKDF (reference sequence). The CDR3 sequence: CATSRGGSSSETQYF. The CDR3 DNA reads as TGTGCCACCAGCAGAGGCGGGAGTTCGTCTGAGACCCAGTACTTC.

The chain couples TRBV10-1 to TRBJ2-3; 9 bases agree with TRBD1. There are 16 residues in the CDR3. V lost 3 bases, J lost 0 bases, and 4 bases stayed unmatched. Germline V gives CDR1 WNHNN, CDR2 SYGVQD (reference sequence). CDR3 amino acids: CASSDPGTGSTDTQYF. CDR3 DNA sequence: TGCGCCAGCAGTGACCCCGGGACAGGGAGCACAGATACGCAGTATTTT.

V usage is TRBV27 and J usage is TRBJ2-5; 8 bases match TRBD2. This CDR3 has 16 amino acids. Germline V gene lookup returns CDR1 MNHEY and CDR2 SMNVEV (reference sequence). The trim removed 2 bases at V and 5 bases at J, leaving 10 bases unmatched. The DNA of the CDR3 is TGTGCCAGCAGTTTAAATCTACCGGGGGGGGAGGAGACCCAGTACTTC. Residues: CASSLNLPGGEETQYF.